The present entry profiles one TCR beta chain with its context. This entry is derived from a study of T cell changes during pregnancy in multiple sclerosis. Method: immunoSEQ multiplex PCR; TCRdb's copy keeps in-frame clones and lacks some. Found here are under 50,000 clones, 85% to 95% of them singletons; the top ten hold roughly 8.7%. The sequences come from CD8+ T cells from peripheral blood mononuclear cells, collected in the third trimester of pregnancy. The clonotype was recovered from a female donor with multiple sclerosis, enrolled in a pregnancy study.

CDR3 DNA: TGTGCCAGTAGTCCTGACAGCGGGGGGACCCAGTACTTC. Protein: CASSPDSGGTQYF. The genes are TRBV19 and TRBJ2-5; 8 positions agree with TRBD2. This CDR3 has 13 amino acids. Germline CDR1 is LNHDA and CDR2 is SQIVND (reference sequence). The junction had 6 bases not matched to a gene; V was cut back by 5 bases and J by 7 bases.